These 13 T cell receptor beta chains were sequenced from one sample in a study of OX40 agonist ivuxolimab in advanced cancers. Libraries were prepared by immunoSEQ multiplex PCR; TCRdb keeps only in-frame clonotypes and omits some of them. The repertoire holds more than 5,000 clones, with approximately 72% as singletons. The source material was CD4+ or CD8+ T cells sorted from blood, sampled in a trial of the OX40 agonist ivuxolimab. All receptors derive from an adult with an advanced solid tumor such as melanoma, head and neck, liver or kidney cancer.

The chain recombines TRBV6-6 with TRBJ2-1; 8 nucleotides agree with TRBD2. The CDR3 loop spans 15 amino acids. Looked up from germline, CDR1 is MNHNY and CDR2 is SVGAGI (reference sequence). V was clipped by 7 bases and J by 6 bases; unmatched bases: 11. CDR3 nucleotides: TGTGCCAGCACCATAGGGCGGGGGGTCATCAATGAGCAGTTCTTC. Translation: CASTIGRGVINEQFF.

This chain connects TRBV6-1 to TRBJ1-5; D gene ambiguous. CDR1 MNHNS and CDR2 SASEGT come from the germline V gene. Trimming pared 1 base from V and 1 base from J, leaving 14 bases between. The CDR3 length is 17 residues. As DNA, the CDR3 is TGTGCCAGCAGTGAAGGATTTCTCGCTAAAAGCAATCAGCCCCAGCATTTT. It is translated as CASSEGFLAKSNQPQHF.

This clone was detected only a few times. This chain links TRBV28 with TRBJ1-6, with D possibly being TRBD1 (6 bases). The CDR3 is made up of 15 amino acids. Germline CDR1 MDHEN, CDR2 SYDVKM. Trimming removed 6 bases at V and 8 bases at J, with 17 bases between. The CDR3 here is CASSPGQLYYSPLHF. CDR3 DNA sequence: TGTGCCAGCAGCCCAGGACAGCTATACTATTCACCCCTCCACTTT.

The V and J genes are TRBV7-9 and TRBJ2-1; D gene ambiguous. This CDR3 comprises 12 residues. Germline-derived CDR1 and CDR2 are SEHNR and FQNEAQ (reference sequence). The germline V and J ends were trimmed by 5 bases and 8 bases, with 10 bases remaining between them. The CDR3 bases are TGTGCCAGCAGCCCTTTTGGGGATGAGCAGTTCTTC. Its protein is CASSPFGDEQFF.

J is TRBJ2-7 and V is TRBV9; possible D gene TRBD1, 5 bases. V was shortened by 0 bases and J by 4 bases, with 14 bases between the two germline ends. Looked up from germline, CDR1 is SGDLS and CDR2 is YYNGEE. This CDR3 is built from 15 residues. The CDR3 sequence: CASSVGSGLVYEQYF. In nucleotides, the CDR3 is TGTGCCAGCAGCGTAGGTTCAGGGTTGGTTTACGAGCAGTACTTC.

This clone was seen more than once but under ten times. This sequence joins TRBV19 and TRBJ2-7; a weak D match, TRBD1 (6 bases). V lost 3 bases and J 1 base, leaving 10 bases between the germline ends. This CDR3 is built from 14 residues. The germline CDR1 and CDR2 sequences are LNHDA and SQIVND (reference sequence). CDR3 coding DNA: TGTGCCAGTAGTATTGGGGGCAGGTCCTACGAGCAGTACTTC. Translation gives CASSIGGRSYEQYF.

The rearrangement uses TRBV2 and TRBJ1-2; D unresolved. Trimming removed 0 bases at V and 2 bases at J, with 13 bases between. The CDR3 is 16 amino acids. The germline V gene has CDR1 SNHLY and CDR2 FYNNEI. The CDR3 nucleotides read TGTGCCAGCAGTGAAGCGCTTCGGGCAGAAAACTATGGCTACACCTTC. It encodes CASSEALRAENYGYTF.

The sample holds many counts of this clone. The chain employs TRBV9 and TRBJ2-1; 8 bases agree with TRBD2. The CDR3 runs to 15 residues. Germline CDR1 is SGDLS and CDR2 is YYNGEE. With V trimmed by 0 bases and J by 2 bases, 1 base remained unmatched. CDR3 amino acids: CASSVDGGAYNEQFF. CDR3 in DNA: TGTGCCAGCAGCGTAGACGGGGGGGCCTACAATGAGCAGTTCTTC.

This chain joins TRBV19 and TRBJ2-7, with 7 bases that match TRBD1. V shed 5 bases, J shed 3 bases, and the junction held 10 bases outside the gene matches. The germline V gene has CDR1 LNHDA and CDR2 SQIVND (reference sequence). The CDR3 sequence is 15 residues long. CDR3 sequence (DNA): TGTGCCAGTAGTGTACTTCCGGGACAGCGCTACGAGCAGTACTTC. It yields the protein CASSVLPGQRYEQYF. The whole variable domain, filled in from reference TRBV19 and TRBJ2-7, reads DGGITQSPKYLFRKEGQNVTLSCEQNLNHDAMYWYRQDPGQGLRLIYYSQIVNDFQKGDIAEGYSVSREKKESFPLTVTSAQKNPTAFYLCASSVLPGQRYEQYFGPGTRLTVT.

V and J are TRBV10-3 and TRBJ2-7; 11 bases line up with TRBD1. This CDR3 is built from 15 residues. Per the germline V gene, CDR1 is ENHRY and CDR2 is SYGVKD. The V segment lost 2 bases and the J segment 3 bases; nucleotides outside the gene matches: 3. The CDR3 region is CAISEPGQGVYEQYF. CDR3 coding DNA: TGTGCCATCAGTGAGCCGGGACAGGGGGTCTACGAGCAGTACTTC.

The genes are TRBV4-1 and TRBJ2-1; D remains unclear. Germline V gene lookup returns CDR1 MGHRA and CDR2 YSYEKL. The V and J ends lost 6 bases and 10 bases respectively, with 10 bases between them. CDR3 length equals 11 residues. The CDR3 sequence: CASSHGREQFF. The CDR3, as DNA: TGCGCCAGCAGTCACGGACGAGAGCAGTTCTTC.

V usage is TRBV13 and J usage is TRBJ2-7, with D possibly being TRBD2 (7 bases). The germline V gene has CDR1 PRHDT and CDR2 FYEKMQ (reference sequence). The CDR3 covers 16 residues. V was shortened by 4 bases and J by 6 bases, with 22 bases between the two germline ends. CDR3 in amino acids: CASSSTEGGRDVEQYF. The CDR3 DNA follows: TGTGCCAGCAGCTCTACTGAGGGGGGGCGCGACGTCGAGCAGTACTTC.

J is TRBJ1-1 and V is TRBV23-1; 9 nucleotides agree with TRBD1. TRBV23-1 is designated an ORF whose function remains uncertain. J gave up 10 bases and V 3 bases, and 6 bases lay outside the gene matches. This CDR3 comprises 13 residues. DNA for the CDR3: TGCGCCAGCAGTCAGGCCGGGACAGGGCGAGCTTTCTTT. The encoded protein is CASSQAGTGRAFF.